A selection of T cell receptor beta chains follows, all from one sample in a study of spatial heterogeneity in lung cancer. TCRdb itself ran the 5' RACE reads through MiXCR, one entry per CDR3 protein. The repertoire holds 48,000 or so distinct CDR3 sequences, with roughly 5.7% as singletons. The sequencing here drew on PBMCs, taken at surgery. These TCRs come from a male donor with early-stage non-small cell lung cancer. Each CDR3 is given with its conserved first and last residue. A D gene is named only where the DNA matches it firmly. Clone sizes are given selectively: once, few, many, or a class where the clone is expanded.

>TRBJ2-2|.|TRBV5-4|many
CASSFGGPRNNGELFF
TGTGCCAGCAGCTTTGGAGGGCCGAGGAATAACGGGGAGCTGTTTTTT
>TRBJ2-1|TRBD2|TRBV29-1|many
CSVIIAGFPNEQFF
TGCAGCGTCATTATAGCGGGATTCCCCAATGAGCAGTTCTTC
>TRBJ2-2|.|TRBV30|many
CAFMTPNTGELFF
TGTGCCTTTATGACTCCGAACACCGGGGAGCTGTTTTTT
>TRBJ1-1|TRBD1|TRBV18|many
CASSPTGRSRRDTEAFF
TGTGCCAGCTCACCGACAGGGCGGAGTCGAAGGGACACTGAAGCTTTCTTT
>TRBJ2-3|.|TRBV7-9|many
CASSLVAGPADTQYF
TGTGCCAGCAGCTTAGTTGCGGGACCTGCAGATACGCAGTATTTT
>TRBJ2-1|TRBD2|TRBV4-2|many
CASSPVAGAGGNEQFF
TGTGCCAGCAGCCCTGTAGCGGGAGCGGGAGGGAATGAGCAGTTCTTC
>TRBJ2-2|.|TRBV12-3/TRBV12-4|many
CASSQEVLGTGELFF
TGTGCCAGCAGTCAAGAGGTATTAGGCACCGGGGAGCTGTTTTTT
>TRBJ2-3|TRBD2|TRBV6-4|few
CASSPSGSLTDTQYF
TGTGCCAGCAGCCCCAGCGGGAGTCTTACAGATACGCAGTATTTT
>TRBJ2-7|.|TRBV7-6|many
CASSPDWSSYEQYF
TGTGCCAGCAGCCCGGACTGGAGCTCCTACGAGCAGTACTTC
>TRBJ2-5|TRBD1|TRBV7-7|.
CASSVDRGPETQYF
TGTGCCAGCAGCGTCGACAGGGGTCCAGAGACCCAGTACTTC
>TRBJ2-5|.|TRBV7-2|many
CASSLVAYQETQYF
TGTGCCAGCAGCTTAGTTGCGTACCAAGAGACCCAGTACTTC
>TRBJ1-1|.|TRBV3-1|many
CASSPGGASAFF
TGTGCCAGCAGTCCCGGCGGGGCTTCAGCTTTCTTT
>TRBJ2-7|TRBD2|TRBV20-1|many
CSARSSGRAYEQYF
TGCAGTGCTAGATCTAGCGGGCGCGCCTACGAGCAGTACTTC
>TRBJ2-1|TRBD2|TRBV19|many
CASSGTSGSLNEQFF
TGTGCCAGTAGCGGGACTAGCGGGAGTCTAAATGAGCAGTTCTTC
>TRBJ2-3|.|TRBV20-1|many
CSASASSGSSTDTQYF
TGCAGTGCCTCAGCCTCGAGTGGCTCTAGCACAGATACGCAGTATTTT
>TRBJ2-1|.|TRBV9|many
CASSVESGPWDEQFF
TGTGCCAGCAGCGTAGAGTCAGGGCCTTGGGATGAGCAGTTCTTC
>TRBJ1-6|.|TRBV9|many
CASSVVGAPGSLHF
TGTGCCAGCAGCGTAGTAGGGGCCCCGGGTTCCCTCCACTTT
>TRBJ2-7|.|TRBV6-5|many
CASSRERDRYEQYF
TGTGCCAGCAGTCGAGAGCGGGACAGGTACGAGCAGTACTTC
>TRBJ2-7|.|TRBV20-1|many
CSAQGGYEQYF
TGCAGTGCCCAAGGGGGCTACGAGCAGTACTTC
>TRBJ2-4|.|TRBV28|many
CASSLRSLAKNIQYF
TGTGCCAGCAGTTTACGTAGTTTAGCCAAAAACATTCAGTACTTC
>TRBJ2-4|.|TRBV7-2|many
CASSLVSAWGGIQYF
TGTGCCAGCAGCCTGGTATCCGCCTGGGGAGGCATTCAGTACTTC
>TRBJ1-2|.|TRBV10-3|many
CAIGQYGYTF
TGTGCCATCGGCCAGTATGGCTACACCTTC
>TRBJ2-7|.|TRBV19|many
CASSISGEGSYEQYF
TGTGCCAGTAGTATCAGCGGAGAGGGCTCCTACGAGCAGTACTTC
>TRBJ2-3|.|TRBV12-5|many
CASGPSGTDTQYF
TGTGCTAGTGGGCCCTCTGGCACAGATACGCAGTATTTT
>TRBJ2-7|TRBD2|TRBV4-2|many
CASSLKRETIYEQYF
TGTGCCAGCAGCCTTAAGCGGGAGACGATCTACGAGCAGTACTTC
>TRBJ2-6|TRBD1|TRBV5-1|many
CASSSQGQSGANVLTF
TGCGCCAGCAGCTCACAGGGGCAATCTGGGGCCAACGTCCTGACTTTC
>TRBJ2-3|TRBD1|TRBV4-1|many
CASSLRQGRSTDTQYF
TGCGCCAGCAGCCTAAGACAGGGAAGAAGCACAGATACGCAGTATTTT
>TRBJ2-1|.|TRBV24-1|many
CATSDRGTFSYNEQFF
TGTGCCACCAGTGATCGCGGGACATTCTCCTACAATGAGCAGTTCTTC
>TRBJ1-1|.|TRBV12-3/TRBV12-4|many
CASSLDGGRAFF
TGTGCCAGCAGTTTAGACGGGGGGAGAGCTTTCTTT
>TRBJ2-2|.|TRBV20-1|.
CSARVQPAGELFF
TGCAGTGCTAGGGTCCAGCCCGCCGGGGAGCTGTTTTTT
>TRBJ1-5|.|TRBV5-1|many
CASSFSGSQPQHF
TGCGCCAGCAGCTTCTCGGGATCTCAGCCCCAGCATTTT
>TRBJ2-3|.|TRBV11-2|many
CASSFSPGSTDTQYF
TGTGCCAGCAGCTTTTCACCGGGGAGCACAGATACGCAGTATTTT
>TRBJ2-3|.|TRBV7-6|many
CASSLALASDTQYF
TGTGCCAGCAGCTTAGCGCTAGCTTCGGATACGCAGTATTTT
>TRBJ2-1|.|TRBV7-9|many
CASSLASSYNEQFF
TGTGCCAGCAGCTTAGCAAGCTCCTACAATGAGCAGTTCTTC
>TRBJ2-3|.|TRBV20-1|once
CSARDVPGPTIDTDTQYF
TGCAGTGCTAGAGATGTTCCGGGACCGACCATTGACACAGATACGCAGTATTTT